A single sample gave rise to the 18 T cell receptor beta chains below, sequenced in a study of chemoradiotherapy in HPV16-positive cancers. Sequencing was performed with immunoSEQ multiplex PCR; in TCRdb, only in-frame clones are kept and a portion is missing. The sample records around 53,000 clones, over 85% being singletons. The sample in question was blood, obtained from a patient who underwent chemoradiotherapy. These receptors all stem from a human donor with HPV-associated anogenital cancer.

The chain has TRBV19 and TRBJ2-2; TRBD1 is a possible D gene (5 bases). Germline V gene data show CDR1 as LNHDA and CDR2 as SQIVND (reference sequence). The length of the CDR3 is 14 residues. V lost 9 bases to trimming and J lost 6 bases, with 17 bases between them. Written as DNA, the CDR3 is TGTGCCAGCCTGGGGCAGGTCCCCTCCGGGGAGCTGTTTTTT. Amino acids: CASLGQVPSGELFF.

The CDR3 DNA sequence: TGTGCCAGCAGCGCTAGTGGGGGGTGGGGATCCTACGAGCAGTACTTC. Protein: CASSASGGWGSYEQYF. The chain links TRBV7-8 to TRBJ2-7; TRBD2 is a possible D gene (6 bases). The CDR3 sequence is 16 residues long. Trimming left V 5 bases short and J 1 base short, with 18 bases between. Looked up from germline, CDR1 is SGHVS and CDR2 is FQNEAQ.

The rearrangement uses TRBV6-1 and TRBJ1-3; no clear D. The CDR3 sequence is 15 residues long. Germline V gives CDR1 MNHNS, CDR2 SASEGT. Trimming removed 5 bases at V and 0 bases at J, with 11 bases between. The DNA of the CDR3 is TGTGCCAGCAGTTTATCTAGGGACTCTGGAAACACCATATATTTT. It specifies CASSLSRDSGNTIYF.

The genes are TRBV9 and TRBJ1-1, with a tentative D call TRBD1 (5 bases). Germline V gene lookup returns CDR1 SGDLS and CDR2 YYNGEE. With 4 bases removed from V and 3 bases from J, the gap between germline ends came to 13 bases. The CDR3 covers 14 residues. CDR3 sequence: CASSIGTADTEAFF. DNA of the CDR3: TGTGCCAGCAGCATCGGGACCGCGGACACTGAAGCTTTCTTT.

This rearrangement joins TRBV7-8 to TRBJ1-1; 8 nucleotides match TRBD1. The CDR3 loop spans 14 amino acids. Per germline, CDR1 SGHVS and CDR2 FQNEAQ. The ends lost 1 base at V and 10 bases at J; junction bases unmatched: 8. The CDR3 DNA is TGTGCCAGCAGCTTAGGAGGGACAGGTTTAGGAGCTTTCTTT. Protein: CASSLGGTGLGAFF. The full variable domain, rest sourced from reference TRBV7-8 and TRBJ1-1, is GAGVSQSPRYKVAKRGQDVALRCDPISGHVSLFWYQQALGQGPEFLTYFQNEAQLDKSGLPSDRFFAERPEGSVSTLKIQRTQQEDSAVYLCASSLGGTGLGAFFGQGTRLTVV.

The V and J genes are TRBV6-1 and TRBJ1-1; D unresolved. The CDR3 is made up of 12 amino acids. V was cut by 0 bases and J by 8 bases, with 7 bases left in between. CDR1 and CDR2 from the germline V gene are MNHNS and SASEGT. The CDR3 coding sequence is TGTGCCAGCAGTGAAGCATCCGCCGAAGCTTTCTTT. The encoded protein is CASSEASAEAFF.

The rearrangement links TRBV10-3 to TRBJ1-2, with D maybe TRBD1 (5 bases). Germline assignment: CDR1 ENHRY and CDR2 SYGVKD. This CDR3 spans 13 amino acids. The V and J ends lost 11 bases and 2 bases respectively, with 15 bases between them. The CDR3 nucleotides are TGTGCCTCATCCCTGGGGGGAAACTATGGCTACACCTTC. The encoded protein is CASSLGGNYGYTF.

Here the CDR3 DNA reads TGTGCCAGCAGTGAATTGTCTCTGAGCACAGATACGCAGTATTTT. Residues: CASSELSLSTDTQYF. The J gene is TRBJ2-3, the V gene TRBV25-1, with D uncertain. There are 15 residues in the CDR3. The germline gives CDR1 MGHDK, CDR2 SYGVNS. V lost 1 base and J 0 bases, leaving 8 bases between the germline ends.

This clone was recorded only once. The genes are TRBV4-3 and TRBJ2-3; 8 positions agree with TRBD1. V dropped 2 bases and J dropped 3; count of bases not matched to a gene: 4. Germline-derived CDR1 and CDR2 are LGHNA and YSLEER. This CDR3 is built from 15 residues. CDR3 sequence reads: CASSQKGQGTDTQYF. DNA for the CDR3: TGCGCCAGCAGCCAAAAAGGACAGGGAACAGATACGCAGTATTTT.

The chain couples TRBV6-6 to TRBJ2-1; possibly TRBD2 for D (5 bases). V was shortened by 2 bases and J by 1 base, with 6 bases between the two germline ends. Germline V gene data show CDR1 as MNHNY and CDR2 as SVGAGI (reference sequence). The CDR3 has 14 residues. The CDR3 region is CASSYEGSYNEQFF. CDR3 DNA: TGTGCCAGCAGTTACGAGGGATCCTACAATGAGCAGTTCTTC.

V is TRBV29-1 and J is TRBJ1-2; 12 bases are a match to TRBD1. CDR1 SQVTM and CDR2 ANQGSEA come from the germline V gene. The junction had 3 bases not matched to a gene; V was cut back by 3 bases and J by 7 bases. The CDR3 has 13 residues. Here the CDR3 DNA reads TGCAGCGTTGATAGGGACAGGGGGCCTGGCTACACCTTC. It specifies CSVDRDRGPGYTF.

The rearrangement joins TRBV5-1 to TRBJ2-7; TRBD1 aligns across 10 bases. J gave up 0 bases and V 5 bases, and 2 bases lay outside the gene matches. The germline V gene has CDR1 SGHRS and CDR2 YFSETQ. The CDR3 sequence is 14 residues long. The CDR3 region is CASRDRGYSYEQYF. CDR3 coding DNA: TGCGCCAGCAGGGACAGGGGGTACTCCTACGAGCAGTACTTC.

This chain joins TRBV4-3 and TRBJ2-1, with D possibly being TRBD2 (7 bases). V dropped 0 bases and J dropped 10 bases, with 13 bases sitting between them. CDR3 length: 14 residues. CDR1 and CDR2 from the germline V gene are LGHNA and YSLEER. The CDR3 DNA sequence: TGCGCCAGCAGCCAAGATCCGGGGGGCTACGAGCAGTTCTTC. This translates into CASSQDPGGYEQFF.

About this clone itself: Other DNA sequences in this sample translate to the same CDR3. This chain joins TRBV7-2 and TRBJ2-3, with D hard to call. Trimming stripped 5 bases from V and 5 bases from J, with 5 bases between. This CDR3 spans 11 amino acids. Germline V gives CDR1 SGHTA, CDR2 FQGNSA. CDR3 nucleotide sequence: TGTGCCAGCAGCCCCAGAGATACGCAGTATTTT. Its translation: CASSPRDTQYF.

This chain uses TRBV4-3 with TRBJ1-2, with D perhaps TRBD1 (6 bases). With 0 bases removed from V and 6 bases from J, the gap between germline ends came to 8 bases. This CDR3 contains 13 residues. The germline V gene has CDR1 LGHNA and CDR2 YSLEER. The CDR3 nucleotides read TGCGCCAGCAGCCAAGACAGGGGTCATGGCTACACCTTC. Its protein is CASSQDRGHGYTF.

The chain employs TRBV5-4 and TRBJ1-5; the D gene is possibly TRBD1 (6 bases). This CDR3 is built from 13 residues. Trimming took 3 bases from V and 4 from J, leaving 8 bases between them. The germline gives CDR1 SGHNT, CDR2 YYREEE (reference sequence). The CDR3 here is CASSSDRNQPQHF. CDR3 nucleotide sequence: TGTGCCAGCAGCTCCGACAGGAATCAGCCCCAGCATTTT. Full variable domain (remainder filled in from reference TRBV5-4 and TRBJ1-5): ETGVTQSPTHLIKTRGQQVTLRCSSQSGHNTVSWYQQALGQGPQFIFQYYREEENGRGNFPPRFSGLQFPNYSSELNVNALELDDSALYLCASSSDRNQPQHFGDGTRLSIL.

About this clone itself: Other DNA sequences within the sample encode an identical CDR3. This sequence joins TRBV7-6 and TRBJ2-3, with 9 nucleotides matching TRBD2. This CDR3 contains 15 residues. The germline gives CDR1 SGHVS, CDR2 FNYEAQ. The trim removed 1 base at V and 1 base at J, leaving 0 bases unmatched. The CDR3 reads CASSLERGGTDTQYF. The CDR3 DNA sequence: TGTGCCAGCAGCTTAGAGCGGGGGGGCACAGATACGCAGTATTTT.

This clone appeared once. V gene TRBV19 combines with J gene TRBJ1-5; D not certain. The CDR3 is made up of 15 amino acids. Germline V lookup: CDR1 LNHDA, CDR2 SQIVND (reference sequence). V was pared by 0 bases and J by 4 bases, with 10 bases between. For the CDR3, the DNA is TGTGCCAGTAGTATAGATCGGGCGGGGAATCAGCCCCAGCATTTT. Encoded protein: CASSIDRAGNQPQHF. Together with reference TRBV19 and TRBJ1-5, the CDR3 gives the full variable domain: DGGITQSPKYLFRKEGQNVTLSCEQNLNHDAMYWYRQDPGQGLRLIYYSQIVNDFQKGDIAEGYSVSREKKESFPLTVTSAQKNPTAFYLCASSIDRAGNQPQHFGDGTRLSIL.